The 2 T cell receptor beta chains listed next were all sequenced from one sample in a study of blood T cell repertoires in COVID-19. Produced via immunoSEQ multiplex PCR; TCRdb's table is partial and in-frame only. The table shows 50,000 to 75,000 clones, with 85% to 95% occurring only once. The specimen was peripheral blood. These receptors were obtained from a man aged 50 to 59 with active COVID-19.

This rearrangement joins TRBV28 to TRBJ2-4, with TRBD2 matching over 7 bases. The length of the CDR3 is 16 residues. V lost 4 bases to trimming and J lost 0 bases; unmatched junction nucleotides: 6. Germline values: CDR1 MDHEN, CDR2 SYDVKM. The CDR3 region is CASSWGGPGAKNIQYF. In DNA, the CDR3 is TGTGCCAGCAGTTGGGGGGGACCGGGAGCCAAAAACATTCAGTACTTC.

The chain combines TRBV2 with TRBJ2-3; possible D gene TRBD1, 6 bases. The germline V gene has CDR1 SNHLY and CDR2 FYNNEI. Trimming stripped 3 bases from V and 3 bases from J, with 16 bases between. The CDR3 has 16 amino acids. The CDR3 DNA reads TGTGCCAGCAGTGACTTTGGGGGCGAGGGGACAGATACGCAGTATTTT. Protein sequence: CASSDFGGEGTDTQYF.